The text below deals with one T cell receptor (beta chain). The data were obtained in a study of cytomegalovirus exposure and HLA in healthy donors. Primers: 60 Vbeta forward and 13 Jbeta reverse. This table comes from immunoSEQ multiplex PCR, and its TCRdb copy is limited to in-frame clones, with some not included. The sample includes 100,000 to 150,000 clones, roughly three quarters seen only once; the top ten take over 0.8%. The J segment lost 5 bases and the V segment lost 5 bases, leaving 9 bases of the junction unmatched. This CDR3 contains 15 residues. Germline V gene sequence: CDR1 MNHEY, CDR2 SVGAGI.

The specimen was PBMCs. This TCR came from a woman between 55 and 75 years old in good health and CMV-seronegative. V gene TRBV6-5 combines with J gene TRBJ2-5; the match to TRBD1 covers 9 bases. In DNA form, the CDR3 reads TGTGCCAGCAGTACGGGACAGGGTGGTTTCGAGACCCAGTACTTC. Translated: CASSTGQGGFETQYF.